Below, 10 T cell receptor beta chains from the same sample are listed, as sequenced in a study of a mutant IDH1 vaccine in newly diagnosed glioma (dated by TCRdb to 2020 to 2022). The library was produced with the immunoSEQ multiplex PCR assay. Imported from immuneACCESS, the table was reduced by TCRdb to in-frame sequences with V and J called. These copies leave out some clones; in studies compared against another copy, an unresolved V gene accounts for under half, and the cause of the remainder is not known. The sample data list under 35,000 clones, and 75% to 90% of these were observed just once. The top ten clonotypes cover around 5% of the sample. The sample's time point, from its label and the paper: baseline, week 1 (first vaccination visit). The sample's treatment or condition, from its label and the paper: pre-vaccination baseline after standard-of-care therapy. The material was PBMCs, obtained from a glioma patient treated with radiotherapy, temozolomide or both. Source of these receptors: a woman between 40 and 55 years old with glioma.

For the CDR3, the DNA is TGTGCCAGCAGTCTGGCAGGGGGAACCAAAAACATTCAGTACTTC. Protein product: CASSLAGGTKNIQYF. This chain joins TRBV6-5 and TRBJ2-4; 7 nucleotides align to TRBD1. The trim removed 5 bases at V and 2 bases at J, leaving 6 bases unmatched. Germline V gene sequence: CDR1 MNHEY, CDR2 SVGAGI. The CDR3 covers 15 residues.

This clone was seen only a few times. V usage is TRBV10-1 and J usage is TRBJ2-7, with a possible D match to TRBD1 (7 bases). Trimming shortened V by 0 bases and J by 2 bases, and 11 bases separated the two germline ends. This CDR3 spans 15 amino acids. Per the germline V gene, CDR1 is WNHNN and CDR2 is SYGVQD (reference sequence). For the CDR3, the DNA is TGCGCCAGCAGTGAGTCCCCCAGGGGGGCCTACGAGCAGTACTTC. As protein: CASSESPRGAYEQYF.

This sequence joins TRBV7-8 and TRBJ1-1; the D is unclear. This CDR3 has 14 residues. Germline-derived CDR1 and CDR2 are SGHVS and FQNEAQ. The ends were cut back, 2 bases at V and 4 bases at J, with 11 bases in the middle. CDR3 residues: CASSLKRWATEAFF. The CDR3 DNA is TGTGCCAGCAGCTTAAAAAGGTGGGCCACTGAAGCTTTCTTT.

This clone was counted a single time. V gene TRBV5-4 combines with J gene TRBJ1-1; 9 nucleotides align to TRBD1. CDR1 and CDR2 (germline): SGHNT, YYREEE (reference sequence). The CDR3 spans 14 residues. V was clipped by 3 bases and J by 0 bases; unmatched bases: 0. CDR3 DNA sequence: TGTGCCAGCAGCTGGGACAGGGTGAACACTGAAGCTTTCTTT. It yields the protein CASSWDRVNTEAFF. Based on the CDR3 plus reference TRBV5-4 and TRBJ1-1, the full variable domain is ETGVTQSPTHLIKTRGQQVTLRCSSQSGHNTVSWYQQALGQGPQFIFQYYREEENGRGNFPPRFSGLQFPNYSSELNVNALELDDSALYLCASSWDRVNTEAFFGQGTRLTVV.

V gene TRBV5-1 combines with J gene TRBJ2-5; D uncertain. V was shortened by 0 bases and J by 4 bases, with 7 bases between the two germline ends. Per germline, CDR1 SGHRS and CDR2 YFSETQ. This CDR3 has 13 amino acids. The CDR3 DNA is TGCGCCAGCAGCTTGGTTGTCGGAGAGACCCAGTACTTC. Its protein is CASSLVVGETQYF.

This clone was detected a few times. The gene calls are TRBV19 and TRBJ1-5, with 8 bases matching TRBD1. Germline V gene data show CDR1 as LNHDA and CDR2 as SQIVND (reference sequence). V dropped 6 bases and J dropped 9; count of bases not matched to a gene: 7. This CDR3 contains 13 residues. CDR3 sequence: CASRRQGYVPQHF. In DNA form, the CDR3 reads TGTGCCAGTAGGCGACAGGGGTATGTGCCCCAGCATTTT.

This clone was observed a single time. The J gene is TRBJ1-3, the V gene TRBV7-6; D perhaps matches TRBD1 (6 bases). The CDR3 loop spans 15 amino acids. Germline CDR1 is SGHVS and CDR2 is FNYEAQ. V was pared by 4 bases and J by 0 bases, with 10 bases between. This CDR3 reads CASSSTGSSGNTIYF. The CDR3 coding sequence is TGTGCCAGCAGCTCTACAGGGAGCTCTGGAAACACCATATATTTT.

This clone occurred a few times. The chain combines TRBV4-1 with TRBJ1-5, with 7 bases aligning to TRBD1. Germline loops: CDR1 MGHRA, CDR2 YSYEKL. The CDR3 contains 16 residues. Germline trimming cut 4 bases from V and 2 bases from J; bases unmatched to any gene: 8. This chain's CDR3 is CASSPTGTVGNQPQHF. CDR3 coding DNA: TGCGCCAGCAGCCCAACCGGGACAGTAGGCAATCAGCCCCAGCATTTT.

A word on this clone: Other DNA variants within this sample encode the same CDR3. The DNA for the CDR3 is TGCGCCAGCAGCCAGGGTTTGAACACTGAAGCTTTCTTT. Residues: CASSQGLNTEAFF. The chain employs TRBV5-1 and TRBJ1-1, with D perhaps TRBD1 (5 bases). Looked up from germline, CDR1 is SGHRS and CDR2 is YFSETQ. This CDR3 has 13 residues. V was cut by 4 bases and J by 0 bases, with 7 bases left in between.

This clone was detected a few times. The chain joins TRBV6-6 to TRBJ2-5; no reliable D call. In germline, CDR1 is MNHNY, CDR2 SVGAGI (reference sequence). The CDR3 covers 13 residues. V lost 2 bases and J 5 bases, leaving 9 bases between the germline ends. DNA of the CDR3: TGTGCCAGCAGTTACCGGAGCGAGGAGACCCAGTACTTC. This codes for CASSYRSEETQYF.